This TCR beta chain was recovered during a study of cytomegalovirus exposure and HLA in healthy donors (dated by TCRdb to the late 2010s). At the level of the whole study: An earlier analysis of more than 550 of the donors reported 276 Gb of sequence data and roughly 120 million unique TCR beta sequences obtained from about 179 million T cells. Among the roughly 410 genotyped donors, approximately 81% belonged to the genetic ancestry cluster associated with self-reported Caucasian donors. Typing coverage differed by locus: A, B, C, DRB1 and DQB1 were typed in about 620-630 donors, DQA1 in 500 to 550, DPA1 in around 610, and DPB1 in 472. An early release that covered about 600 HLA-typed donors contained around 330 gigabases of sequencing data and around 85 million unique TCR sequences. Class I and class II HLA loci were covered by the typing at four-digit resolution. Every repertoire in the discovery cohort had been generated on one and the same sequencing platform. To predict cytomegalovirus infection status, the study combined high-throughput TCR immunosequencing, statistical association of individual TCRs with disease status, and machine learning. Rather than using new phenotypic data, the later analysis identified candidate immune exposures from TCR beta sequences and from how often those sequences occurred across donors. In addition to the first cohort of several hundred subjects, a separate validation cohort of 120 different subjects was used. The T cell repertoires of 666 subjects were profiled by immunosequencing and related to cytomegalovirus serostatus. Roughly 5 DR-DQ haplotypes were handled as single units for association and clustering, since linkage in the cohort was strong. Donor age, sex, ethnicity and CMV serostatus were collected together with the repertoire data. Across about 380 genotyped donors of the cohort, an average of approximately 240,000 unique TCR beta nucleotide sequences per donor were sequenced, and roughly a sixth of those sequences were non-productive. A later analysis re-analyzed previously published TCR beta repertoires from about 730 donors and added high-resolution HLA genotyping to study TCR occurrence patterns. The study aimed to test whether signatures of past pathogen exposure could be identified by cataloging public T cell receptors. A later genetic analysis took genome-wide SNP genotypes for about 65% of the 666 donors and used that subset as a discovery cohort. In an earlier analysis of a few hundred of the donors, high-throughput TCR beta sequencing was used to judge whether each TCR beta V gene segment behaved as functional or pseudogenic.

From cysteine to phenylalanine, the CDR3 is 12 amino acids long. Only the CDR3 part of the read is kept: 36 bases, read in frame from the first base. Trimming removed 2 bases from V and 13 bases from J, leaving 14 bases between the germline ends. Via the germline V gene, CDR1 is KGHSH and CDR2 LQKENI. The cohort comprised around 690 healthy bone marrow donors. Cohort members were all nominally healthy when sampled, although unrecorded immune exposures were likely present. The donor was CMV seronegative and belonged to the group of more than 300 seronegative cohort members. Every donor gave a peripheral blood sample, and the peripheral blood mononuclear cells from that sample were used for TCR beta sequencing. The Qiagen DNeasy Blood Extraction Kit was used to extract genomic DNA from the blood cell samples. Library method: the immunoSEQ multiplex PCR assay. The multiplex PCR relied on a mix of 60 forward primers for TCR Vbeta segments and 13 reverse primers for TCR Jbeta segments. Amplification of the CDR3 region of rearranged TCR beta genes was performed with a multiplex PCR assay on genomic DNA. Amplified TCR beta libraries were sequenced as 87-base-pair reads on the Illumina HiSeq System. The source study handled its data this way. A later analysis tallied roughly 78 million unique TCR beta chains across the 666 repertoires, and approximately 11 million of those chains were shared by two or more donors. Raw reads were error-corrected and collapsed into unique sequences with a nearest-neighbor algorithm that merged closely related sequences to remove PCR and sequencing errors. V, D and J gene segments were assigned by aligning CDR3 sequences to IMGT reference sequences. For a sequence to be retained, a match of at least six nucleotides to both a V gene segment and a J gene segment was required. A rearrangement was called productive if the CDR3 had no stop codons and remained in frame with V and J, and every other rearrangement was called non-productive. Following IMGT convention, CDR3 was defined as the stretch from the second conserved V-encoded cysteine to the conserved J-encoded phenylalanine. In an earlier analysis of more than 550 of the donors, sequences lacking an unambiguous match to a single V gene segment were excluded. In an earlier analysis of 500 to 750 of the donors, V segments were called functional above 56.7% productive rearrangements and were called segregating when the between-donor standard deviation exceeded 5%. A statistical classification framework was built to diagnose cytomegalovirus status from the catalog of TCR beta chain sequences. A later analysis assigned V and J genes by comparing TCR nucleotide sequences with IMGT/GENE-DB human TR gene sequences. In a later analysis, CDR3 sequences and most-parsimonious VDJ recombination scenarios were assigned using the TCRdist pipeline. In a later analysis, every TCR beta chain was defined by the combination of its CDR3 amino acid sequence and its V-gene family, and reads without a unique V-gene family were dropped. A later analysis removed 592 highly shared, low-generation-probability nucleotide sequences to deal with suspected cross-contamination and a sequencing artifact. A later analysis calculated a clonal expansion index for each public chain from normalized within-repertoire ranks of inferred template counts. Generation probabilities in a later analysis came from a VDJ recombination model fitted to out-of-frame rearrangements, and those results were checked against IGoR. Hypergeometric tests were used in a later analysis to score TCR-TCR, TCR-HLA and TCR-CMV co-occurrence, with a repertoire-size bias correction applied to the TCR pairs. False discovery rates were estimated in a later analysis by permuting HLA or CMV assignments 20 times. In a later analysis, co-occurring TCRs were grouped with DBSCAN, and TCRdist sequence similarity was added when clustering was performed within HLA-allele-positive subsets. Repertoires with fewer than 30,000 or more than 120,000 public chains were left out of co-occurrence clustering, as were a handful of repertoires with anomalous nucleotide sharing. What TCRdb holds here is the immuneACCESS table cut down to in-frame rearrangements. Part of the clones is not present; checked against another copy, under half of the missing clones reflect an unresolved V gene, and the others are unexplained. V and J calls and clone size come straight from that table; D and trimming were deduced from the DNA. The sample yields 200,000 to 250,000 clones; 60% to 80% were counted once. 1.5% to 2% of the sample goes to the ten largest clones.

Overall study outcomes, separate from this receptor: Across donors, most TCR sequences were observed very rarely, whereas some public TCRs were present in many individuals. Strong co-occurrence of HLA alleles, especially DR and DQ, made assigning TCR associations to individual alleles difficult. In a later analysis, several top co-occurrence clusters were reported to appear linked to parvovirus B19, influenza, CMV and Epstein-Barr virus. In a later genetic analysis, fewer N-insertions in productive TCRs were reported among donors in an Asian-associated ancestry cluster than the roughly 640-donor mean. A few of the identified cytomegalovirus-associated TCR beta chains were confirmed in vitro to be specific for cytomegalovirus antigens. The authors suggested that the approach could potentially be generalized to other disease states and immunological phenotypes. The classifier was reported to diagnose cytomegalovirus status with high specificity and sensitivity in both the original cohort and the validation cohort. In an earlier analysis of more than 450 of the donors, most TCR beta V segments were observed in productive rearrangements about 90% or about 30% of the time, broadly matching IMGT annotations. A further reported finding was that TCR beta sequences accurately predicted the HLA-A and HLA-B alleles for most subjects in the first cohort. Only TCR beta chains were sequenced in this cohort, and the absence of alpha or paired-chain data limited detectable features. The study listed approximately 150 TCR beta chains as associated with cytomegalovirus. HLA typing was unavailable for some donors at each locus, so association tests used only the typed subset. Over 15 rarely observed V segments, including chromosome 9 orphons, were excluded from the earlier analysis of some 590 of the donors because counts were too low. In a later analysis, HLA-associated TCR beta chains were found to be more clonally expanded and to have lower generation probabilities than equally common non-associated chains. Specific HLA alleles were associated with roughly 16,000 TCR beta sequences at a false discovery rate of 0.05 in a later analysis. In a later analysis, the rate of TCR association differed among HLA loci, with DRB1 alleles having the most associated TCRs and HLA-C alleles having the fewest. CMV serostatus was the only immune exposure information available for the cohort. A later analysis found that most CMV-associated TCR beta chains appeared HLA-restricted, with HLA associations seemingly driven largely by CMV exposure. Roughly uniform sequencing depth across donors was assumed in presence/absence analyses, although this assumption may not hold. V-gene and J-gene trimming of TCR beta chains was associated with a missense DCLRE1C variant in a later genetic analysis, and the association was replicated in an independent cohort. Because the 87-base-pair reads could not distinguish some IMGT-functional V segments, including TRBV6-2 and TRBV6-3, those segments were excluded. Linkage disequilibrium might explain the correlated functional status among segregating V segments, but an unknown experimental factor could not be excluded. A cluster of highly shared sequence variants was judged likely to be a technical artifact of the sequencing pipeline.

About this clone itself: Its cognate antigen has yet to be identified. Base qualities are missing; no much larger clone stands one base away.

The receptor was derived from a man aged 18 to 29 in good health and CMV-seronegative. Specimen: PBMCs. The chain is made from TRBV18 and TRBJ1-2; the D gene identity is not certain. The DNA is TGTGCCAGCTCACCAGGTTCGCAGGACTTCACCTTC. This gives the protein CASSPGSQDFTF.